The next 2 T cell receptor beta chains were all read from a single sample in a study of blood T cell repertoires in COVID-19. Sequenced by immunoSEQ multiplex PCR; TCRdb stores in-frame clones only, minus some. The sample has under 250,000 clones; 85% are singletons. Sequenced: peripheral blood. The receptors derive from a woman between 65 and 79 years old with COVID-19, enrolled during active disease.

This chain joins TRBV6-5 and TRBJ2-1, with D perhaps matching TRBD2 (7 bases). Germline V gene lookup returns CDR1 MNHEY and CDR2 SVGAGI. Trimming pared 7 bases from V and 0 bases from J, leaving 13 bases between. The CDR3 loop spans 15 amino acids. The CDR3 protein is CASTRGGGSYNEQFF. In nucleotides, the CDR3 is TGTGCCAGCACCCGAGGGGGGGGCTCCTACAATGAGCAGTTCTTC.

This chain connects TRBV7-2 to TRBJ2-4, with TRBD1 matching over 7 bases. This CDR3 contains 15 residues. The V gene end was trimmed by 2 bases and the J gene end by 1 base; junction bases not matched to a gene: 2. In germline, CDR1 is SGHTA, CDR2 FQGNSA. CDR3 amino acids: CASSLTRGAKNIQYF. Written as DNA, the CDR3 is TGTGCCAGCAGCTTAACCAGGGGGGCCAAAAACATTCAGTACTTC.